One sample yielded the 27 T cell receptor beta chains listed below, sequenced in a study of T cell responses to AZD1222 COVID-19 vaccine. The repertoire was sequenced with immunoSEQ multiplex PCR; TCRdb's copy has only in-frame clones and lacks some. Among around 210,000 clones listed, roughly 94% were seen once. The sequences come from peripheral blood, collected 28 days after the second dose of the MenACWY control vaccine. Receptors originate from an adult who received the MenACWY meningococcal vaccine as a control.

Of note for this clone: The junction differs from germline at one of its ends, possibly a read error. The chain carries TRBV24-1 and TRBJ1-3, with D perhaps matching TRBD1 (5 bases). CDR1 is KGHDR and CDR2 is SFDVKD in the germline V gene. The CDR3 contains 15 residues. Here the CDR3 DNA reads TGTGCCACCATTGATGACAGCCCGTCTGGAAACACCATATATTTT. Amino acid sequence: CATIDDSPSGNTIYF.

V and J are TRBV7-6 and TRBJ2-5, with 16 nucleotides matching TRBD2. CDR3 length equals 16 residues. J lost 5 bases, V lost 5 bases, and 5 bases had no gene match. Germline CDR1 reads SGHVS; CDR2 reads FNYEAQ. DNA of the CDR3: TGTGCCAGCAGCCCCGCGGGACTAGCGGGGGGGGAGACCCAGTACTTC. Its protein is CASSPAGLAGGETQYF.

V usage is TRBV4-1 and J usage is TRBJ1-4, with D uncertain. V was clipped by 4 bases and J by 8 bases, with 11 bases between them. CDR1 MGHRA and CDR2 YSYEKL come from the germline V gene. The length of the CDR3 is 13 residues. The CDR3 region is CASSLIMPEKLFF. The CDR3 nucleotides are TGCGCCAGCAGCCTCATAATGCCGGAAAAACTGTTTTTT.

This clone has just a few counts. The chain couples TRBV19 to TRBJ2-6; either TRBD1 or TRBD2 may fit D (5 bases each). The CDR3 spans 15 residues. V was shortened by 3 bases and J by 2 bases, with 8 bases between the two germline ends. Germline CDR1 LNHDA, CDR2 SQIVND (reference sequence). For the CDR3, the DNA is TGTGCCAGTAGTATCCAGGGAGCTGGGGCCAACGTCCTGACTTTC. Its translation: CASSIQGAGANVLTF.

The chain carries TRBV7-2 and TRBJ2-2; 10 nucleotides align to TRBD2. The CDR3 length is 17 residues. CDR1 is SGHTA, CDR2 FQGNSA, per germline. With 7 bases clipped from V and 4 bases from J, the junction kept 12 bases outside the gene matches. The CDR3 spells CASNPQRGGRGTGELFF. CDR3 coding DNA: TGTGCCAGCAATCCCCAGCGGGGGGGCCGGGGCACCGGGGAGCTGTTTTTT.

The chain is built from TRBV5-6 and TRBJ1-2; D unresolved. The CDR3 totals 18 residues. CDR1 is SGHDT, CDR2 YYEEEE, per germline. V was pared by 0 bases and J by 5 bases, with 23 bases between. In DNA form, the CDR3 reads TGTGCCAGCAGCTTGGAGGGCATTTTCGTGGGTCTGGGATATGGCTACACCTTC. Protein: CASSLEGIFVGLGYGYTF.

In DNA, the CDR3 is TGTGCCAGCAGTGAAAGATATCAGGACAATCAGCCCCAGCATTTT. Translated, it gives CASSERYQDNQPQHF. The chain joins TRBV2 to TRBJ1-5; no clear D. V lost 2 bases to trimming and J lost 3 bases, with 11 bases between them. From germline, CDR1 is SNHLY and CDR2 FYNNEI. The CDR3 consists of 15 residues.

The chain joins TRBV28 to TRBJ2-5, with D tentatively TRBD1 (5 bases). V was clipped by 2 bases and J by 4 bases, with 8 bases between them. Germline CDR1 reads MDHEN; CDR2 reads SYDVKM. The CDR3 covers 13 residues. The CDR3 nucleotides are TGTGCCAGCAGTTTAGACAGCAGAGAGACCCAGTACTTC. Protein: CASSLDSRETQYF.

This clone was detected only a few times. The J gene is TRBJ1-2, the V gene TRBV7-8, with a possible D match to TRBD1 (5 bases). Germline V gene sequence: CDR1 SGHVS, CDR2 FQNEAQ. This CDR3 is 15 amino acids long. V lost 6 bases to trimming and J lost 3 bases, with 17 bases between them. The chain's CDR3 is CASSGLGEHDYGYTF. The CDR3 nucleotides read TGTGCCAGCAGTGGGTTAGGGGAGCACGACTATGGCTACACCTTC.

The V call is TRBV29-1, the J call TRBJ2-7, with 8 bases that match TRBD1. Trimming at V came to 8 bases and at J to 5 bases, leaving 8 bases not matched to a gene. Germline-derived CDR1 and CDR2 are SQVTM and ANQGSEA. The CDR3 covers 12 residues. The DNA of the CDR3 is TGCAGCACAAGGACAGGGTCCCACGAGCAGTACTTC. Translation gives CSTRTGSHEQYF.

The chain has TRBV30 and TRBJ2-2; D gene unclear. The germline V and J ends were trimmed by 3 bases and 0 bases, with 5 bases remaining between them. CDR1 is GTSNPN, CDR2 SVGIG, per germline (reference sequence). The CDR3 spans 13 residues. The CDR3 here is CAWSSTNTGELFF. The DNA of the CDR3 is TGTGCCTGGAGCAGCACGAACACCGGGGAGCTGTTTTTT.

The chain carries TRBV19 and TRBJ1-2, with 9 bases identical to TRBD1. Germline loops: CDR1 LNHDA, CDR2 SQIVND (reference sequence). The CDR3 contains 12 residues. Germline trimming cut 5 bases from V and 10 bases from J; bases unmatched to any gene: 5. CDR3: CASSPRTGDYTF. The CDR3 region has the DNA TGTGCCAGTAGTCCAAGGACAGGGGACTACACCTTC.

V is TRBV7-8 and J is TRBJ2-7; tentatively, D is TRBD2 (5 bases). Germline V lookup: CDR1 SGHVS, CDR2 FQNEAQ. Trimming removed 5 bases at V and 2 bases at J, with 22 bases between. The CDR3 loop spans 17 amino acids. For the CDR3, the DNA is TGTGCCAGCAGCCCAACTAAGAGGGCCGCACTTCCCTACGAGCAGTACTTC. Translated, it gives CASSPTKRAALPYEQYF.

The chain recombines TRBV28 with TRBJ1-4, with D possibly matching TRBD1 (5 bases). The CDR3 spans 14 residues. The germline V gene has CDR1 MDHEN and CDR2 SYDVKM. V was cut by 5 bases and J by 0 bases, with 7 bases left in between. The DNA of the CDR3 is TGTGCCAGCAGTCCAGGGTCAACTAATGAAAAACTGTTTTTT. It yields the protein CASSPGSTNEKLFF.

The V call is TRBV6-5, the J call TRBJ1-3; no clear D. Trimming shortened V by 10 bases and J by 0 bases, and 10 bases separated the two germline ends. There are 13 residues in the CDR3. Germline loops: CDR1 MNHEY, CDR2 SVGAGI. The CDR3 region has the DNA TGTGCCACCAAGTCCGACTCTGGAAACACCATATATTTT. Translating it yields CATKSDSGNTIYF.

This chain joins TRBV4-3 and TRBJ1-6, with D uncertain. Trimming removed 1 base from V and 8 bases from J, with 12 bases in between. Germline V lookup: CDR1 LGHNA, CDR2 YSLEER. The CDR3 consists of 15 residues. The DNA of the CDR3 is TGCGCCAGCAGCCAAGGGCTGGGTCCGGATTCACCCCTCCACTTT. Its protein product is CASSQGLGPDSPLHF.

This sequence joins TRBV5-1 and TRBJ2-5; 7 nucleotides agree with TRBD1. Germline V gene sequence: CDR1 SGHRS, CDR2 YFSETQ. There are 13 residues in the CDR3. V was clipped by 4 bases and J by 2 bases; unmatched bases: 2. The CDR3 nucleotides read TGCGCCAGCAGCACGGGACAGCAAGAGACCCAGTACTTC. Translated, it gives CASSTGQQETQYF.

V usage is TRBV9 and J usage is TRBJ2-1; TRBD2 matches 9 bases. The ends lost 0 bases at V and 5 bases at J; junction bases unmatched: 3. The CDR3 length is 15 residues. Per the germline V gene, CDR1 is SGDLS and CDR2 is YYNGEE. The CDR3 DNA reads TGTGCCAGCAGCGTAGAGCCTAGCGGGGACAATGAGCAGTTCTTC. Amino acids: CASSVEPSGDNEQFF.

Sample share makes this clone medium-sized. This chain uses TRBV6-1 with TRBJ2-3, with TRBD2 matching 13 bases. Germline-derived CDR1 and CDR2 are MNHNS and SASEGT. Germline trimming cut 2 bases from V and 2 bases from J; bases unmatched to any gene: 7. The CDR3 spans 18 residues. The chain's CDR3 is CASSELRTSGSDTDTQYF. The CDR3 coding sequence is TGTGCCAGCAGTGAATTAAGGACTAGCGGGAGTGACACAGATACGCAGTATTTT.

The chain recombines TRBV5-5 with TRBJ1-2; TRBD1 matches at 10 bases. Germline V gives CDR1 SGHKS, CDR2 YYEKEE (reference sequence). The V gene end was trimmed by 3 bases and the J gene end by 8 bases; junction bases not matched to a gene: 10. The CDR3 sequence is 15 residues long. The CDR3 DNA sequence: TGTGCCAGCAGCTCCCCTACGACAGGGGGCGGAGGCTACACCTTC. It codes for CASSSPTTGGGGYTF.

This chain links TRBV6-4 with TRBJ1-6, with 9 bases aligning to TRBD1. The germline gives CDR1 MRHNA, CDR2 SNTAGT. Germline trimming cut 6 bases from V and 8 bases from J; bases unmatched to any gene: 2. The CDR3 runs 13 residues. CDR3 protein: CASRDRGDSPLHF. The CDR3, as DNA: TGTGCCAGCAGAGACAGGGGGGATTCACCCCTCCACTTT.

The CDR3 DNA is TGTGCCACCAACATAGGCGGGAGGCCCGACAATGAGCAGTTCTTC. Translation gives CATNIGGRPDNEQFF. The chain recombines TRBV19 with TRBJ2-1; 8 bases map to TRBD2. The CDR3 extends over 15 amino acids. V was clipped by 10 bases and J by 5 bases; unmatched bases: 13. Germline V gene data show CDR1 as LNHDA and CDR2 as SQIVND (reference sequence).

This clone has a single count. CDR3 sequence (DNA): TGTGCCAGCAGCCAAGGGCCCGGGACTAGCGGGGAGTACAATGAGCAGTTCTTC. Residues: CASSQGPGTSGEYNEQFF. The V call is TRBV4-2, the J call TRBJ2-1; the match to TRBD2 covers 13 bases. In germline, CDR1 is LGHNA, CDR2 YNFKEQ. The CDR3 covers 18 residues. J was trimmed by 4 bases and V by 1 base; bases with no gene match: 7.

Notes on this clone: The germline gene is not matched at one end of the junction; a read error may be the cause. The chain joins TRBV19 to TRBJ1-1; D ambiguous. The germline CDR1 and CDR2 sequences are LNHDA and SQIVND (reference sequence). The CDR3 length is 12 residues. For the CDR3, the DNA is TGTGCCAGTAGTATAGATCCCCAAACCTTCATATTT. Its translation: CASSIDPQTFIF. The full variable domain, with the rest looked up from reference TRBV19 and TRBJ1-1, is DGGITQSPKYLFRKEGQNVTLSCEQNLNHDAMYWYRQDPGQGLRLIYYSQIVNDFQKGDIAEGYSVSREKKESFPLTVTSAQKNPTAFYLCASSIDPQTFIFGQGTRLTVV.

The CDR3 DNA is TGTGCCAGCAAAAAGGCGACAGGGGCCAATTCACCCCTCCACTTT. Encoded protein: CASKKATGANSPLHF. This chain joins TRBV7-2 and TRBJ1-6; TRBD1 matches at 8 bases. After removal of 7 bases from V and 7 bases from J, the junction contained 9 bases not matched to a gene. Germline lookup yields CDR1 SGHTA and CDR2 FQGNSA. CDR3 size: 15 residues.

The CDR3 protein is CATSDRGYEQYF. The CDR3 DNA is TGTGCCACCAGCGATAGGGGCTACGAGCAGTACTTC. The chain combines TRBV24-1 with TRBJ2-7; a possible D gene is TRBD1 (5 bases). Looked up from germline, CDR1 is KGHDR and CDR2 is SFDVKD. Trimming removed 7 bases at V and 3 bases at J, with 9 bases between. The CDR3 runs to 12 residues.

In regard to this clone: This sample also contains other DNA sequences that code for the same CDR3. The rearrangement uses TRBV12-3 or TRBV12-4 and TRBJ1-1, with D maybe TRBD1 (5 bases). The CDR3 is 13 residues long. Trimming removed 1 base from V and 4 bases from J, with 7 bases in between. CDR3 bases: TGTGCCAGCAGTTTAGGGGGGGGCACTGAAGCTTTCTTT. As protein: CASSLGGGTEAFF.